The source of this T cell receptor beta chain is a study of radiation and T cells in renal cell carcinoma. Study-wide background: Nephrectomy followed 15 Gy stereotactic body radiation by 4 weeks.

This clone has just a few counts. Its antigen is not identified. Sequencing used immunoSEQ multiplex PCR; TCRdb keeps in-frame clones, though not all of them. The sample contains some 120,000 clones, 80% to 90% of which appear only once. Study findings and constraints: Baseline intratumoral clonotype presence is unknown without pretreatment biopsies.

Trimming removed 6 bases from V and 1 base from J, with 9 bases in between. This CDR3 has 13 residues. CDR1 and CDR2 from the germline V gene are MDHEN and SYDVKM. Time point: blood 2 weeks post-SBRT. Specified treatment: 15 Gy SBRT to primary tumor, nephrectomy 4 weeks later. The tumor was a clear cell renal cell carcinoma. This TCR came from an older woman with renal cell carcinoma. The sample consisted of blood, taken from a patient whose treatment included radiotherapy and nephrectomy. The chain carries TRBV28 and TRBJ1-1; a weak D match, TRBD1 (6 bases). The CDR3 here is CASRVQGNTEAFF. The CDR3 bases are TGTGCCAGCAGGGTACAGGGGAACACTGAAGCTTTCTTT.